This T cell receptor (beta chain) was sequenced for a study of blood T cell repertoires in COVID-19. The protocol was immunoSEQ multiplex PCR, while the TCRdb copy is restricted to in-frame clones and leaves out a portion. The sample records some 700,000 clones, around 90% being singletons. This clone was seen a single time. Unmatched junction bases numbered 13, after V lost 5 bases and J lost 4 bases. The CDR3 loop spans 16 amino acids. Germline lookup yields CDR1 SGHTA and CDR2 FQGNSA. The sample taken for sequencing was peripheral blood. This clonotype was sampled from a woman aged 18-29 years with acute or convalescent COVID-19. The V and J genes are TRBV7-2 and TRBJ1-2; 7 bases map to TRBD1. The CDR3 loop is CASSLERAQGIYGYTF. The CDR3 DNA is TGTGCCAGCAGCCTTGAAAGGGCACAGGGGATCTATGGCTACACCTTC.